The 3 T cell receptor beta chains in this list originate from one sample, sequenced in a study of radiation and T cells in renal cell carcinoma. Stated time point: blood 4 weeks post-SBRT, at nephrectomy. As for treatment: 15 Gy SBRT to primary tumor, nephrectomy 4 weeks later. The protocol was immunoSEQ multiplex PCR, while the TCRdb copy is restricted to in-frame clones and leaves out a portion. The table includes some 97,000 clones, 65% to 90% detected once. The specimen comprised blood, sampled from a patient whose treatment included radiotherapy and nephrectomy. These receptors all come from a man aged 60-69 years with renal cell carcinoma.

V and J are TRBV7-2 and TRBJ2-7, with 8 bases aligning to TRBD2. Germline-derived CDR1 and CDR2 are SGHTA and FQGNSA. With V trimmed by 7 bases and J by 2 bases, 10 bases remained unmatched. This CDR3 has 15 amino acids. The CDR3 DNA is TGTGCCAGCACCATTAGCGGGATGCCCGCCTACGAGCAGTACTTC. Translated, it gives CASTISGMPAYEQYF.

The J gene is TRBJ2-1, the V gene TRBV7-9; D might be TRBD2 (5 bases). V was cut by 5 bases and J by 4 bases, with 15 bases left in between. The germline V gene has CDR1 SEHNR and CDR2 FQNEAQ (reference sequence). This CDR3 region has 15 residues. CDR3 sequence: CASSPPRGLYNEQFF. DNA of the CDR3: TGTGCCAGCAGCCCGCCTCGCGGGCTGTACAATGAGCAGTTCTTC.

The V call is TRBV7-2, the J call TRBJ2-1; no clear D. V gave up 5 bases and J gave up 5 bases, with 10 bases separating them. The CDR3 sequence is 13 residues long. CDR1 is SGHTA, CDR2 FQGNSA, per germline. The CDR3: CASSRIKNNEQFF. The CDR3 coding sequence is TGTGCCAGCAGCCGGATCAAAAACAATGAGCAGTTCTTC.